This paragraph reports one TCR beta chain. The data originate from a study of blood T cell repertoires in COVID-19. V shed 1 base and J shed 3 bases, with 7 bases lying between them. The CDR3 is 13 amino acids. Germline V gene data show CDR1 as SGHKS and CDR2 as YYEKEE (reference sequence). Here immunoSEQ multiplex PCR was the method, and the copy in TCRdb shows in-frame clones only, minus some. The repertoire has 300,000 or so clones, around 92% of them found once; the top ten carry roughly 6.7%. The sequence was collected from a man between 18 and 29 years old who had recovered from COVID-19. The chain joins TRBV5-5 to TRBJ1-2; weak D call: TRBD1 (5 bases). The specimen was peripheral blood. CDR3 nucleotides: TGTGCCAGCAGCTTGATAGGGGACTATGGCTACACCTTC. Protein: CASSLIGDYGYTF.